The clone carrying this T cell receptor beta chain was seen more than once but under ten times. Antigen unknown. The sample is drawn from a study of shared clonotypes between healthy human individuals. Study results and caveats: Rarefaction indicated that sorted-subset sequencing remained incomplete although depth was large. It was expected that sequencing depth would affect clonotype sharing among donors.

The authors' processing: Filtering was not the same, since immunoSEQ gave junction-only sequences without quality scores. The repertoire was sequenced with immunoSEQ multiplex PCR; TCRdb's copy has only in-frame clones and lacks some. V and J calls and clone size are copied from that table; D and trimming were computed from the DNA. The table lists around 1.9 million clones, 93% of them singletons. CDR1 is SGHNT and CDR2 is YYREEE in the germline V gene (reference sequence). The CDR3 runs 13 residues. Trimming pared 4 bases from V and 9 bases from J, leaving 14 bases between. Naive CD8 populations comprised CD45RO-negative cells positively selected for CCR7, excluding terminally differentiated effector memory CD45RA+ cells.

Specimen: naive CD8+ T cells from PBMCs. This sequence joins TRBV5-4 and TRBJ2-1; D unresolved. The receptor comes from a young man in good health. Some clones in this sample may be carry-over from other donors' samples. CDR3 DNA: TGTGCCAGCAGCATCCGGGCTGCAACTGAGCAGTTCTTC. Its protein is CASSIRAATEQFF.